The 19 T cell receptor beta chains listed next were all sequenced from one sample in a study of blood T cell repertoires in COVID-19. Assay used: immunoSEQ multiplex PCR; TCRdb lists only in-frame clones, some missing. This table has approximately 260,000 clones, approximately 79% appearing once. Sequencing input: peripheral blood. The receptors come from a woman in her thirties or forties with active or convalescent COVID-19.

This clone has more than one count but fewer than ten. The V call is TRBV5-4, the J call TRBJ1-6; 9 bases match TRBD1. Germline CDR1 SGHNT, CDR2 YYREEE (reference sequence). The CDR3 totals 15 residues. The V gene end was trimmed by 4 bases and the J gene end by 6 bases; junction bases not matched to a gene: 5. Here the CDR3 reads CASSPGQGPNSPLHF. In DNA, the CDR3 is TGTGCCAGCAGCCCGGGACAGGGACCTAATTCACCCCTCCACTTT.

Concerning this clone itself: The junction differs from germline at one of its ends, possibly a read error. V is TRBV7-7 and J is TRBJ1-4; weak D call: TRBD1 (6 bases). CDR1 and CDR2 from the germline V gene are SSHAT and FNYEAQ (reference sequence). This CDR3 region has 15 residues. CDR3: CASSWGRQSNEKLFF. CDR3 coding DNA: TGTGCTAGCAGCTGGGGGCGACAGTCTAATGAAAAACTGTTTTTT.

V and J are TRBV6-5 and TRBJ1-4; 8 positions agree with TRBD1. V shed 6 bases, J shed 4 bases, and the junction held 4 bases outside the gene matches. Germline loops: CDR1 MNHEY, CDR2 SVGAGI. This CDR3 region has 14 residues. CDR3 residues: CASSRDRFNEKLFF. The CDR3 DNA reads as TGTGCCAGCAGCCGGGACAGGTTTAATGAAAAACTGTTTTTT.

The gene calls are TRBV5-1 and TRBJ2-3, with D possibly being TRBD2 (6 bases). The CDR3 runs 15 residues. V gave up 4 bases and J gave up 0 bases, with 12 bases separating them. The V gene's germline CDR1 is SGHRS and CDR2 YFSETQ. CDR3 in amino acids: CASSPGLLSTDTQYF. Written as DNA, the CDR3 is TGCGCCAGCAGCCCGGGACTTCTTAGCACAGATACGCAGTATTTT.

In its sample, this clone was seen once. The chain has TRBV11-2 and TRBJ2-5; D perhaps matches TRBD2 (5 bases). Germline CDR1 and CDR2: SGHAT and FQNNGV. The CDR3 contains 15 residues. The V end was cut by 0 bases, the J end by 3 bases, with 11 bases between. The DNA for the CDR3 is TGTGCCAGCAGCTTAGATCGAGGGCCTGAAGAGACCCAGTACTTC. Its protein product is CASSLDRGPEETQYF. Full variable domain (missing parts from reference TRBV11-2 and TRBJ2-5): EAGVAQSPRYKIIEKRQSVAFWCNPISGHATLYWYQQILGQGPKLLIQFQNNGVVDDSQLPKDRFSAERLKGVDSTLKIQPAKLEDSAVYLCASSLDRGPEETQYFGPGTRLLVL.

The chain joins TRBV21-1 to TRBJ1-1. TRBV21-1 is flagged as a pseudogene. CDR3 size: 17 residues. The chain's CDR3 is CASSKALGPVGNTEAFF. The CDR3 DNA reads as TGTGCCAGCAGCAAAGCGCTAGGTCCAGTCGGGAACACTGAAGCTTTCTTT.

In its sample, this clone was seen a few times. The chain combines TRBV29-1 with TRBJ1-2; no definite D call. CDR3 length equals 11 residues. Germline V lookup: CDR1 SQVTM, CDR2 ANQGSEA. V lost 7 bases and J lost 8, with 14 bases in between. CDR3 nucleotide sequence: TGCAGCGCTGAGGGCTTTTCGGGCTACACCTTC. Protein sequence: CSAEGFSGYTF.

The genes are TRBV12-3 or TRBV12-4 and TRBJ1-1; D unclear. The V end was cut by 1 base, the J end by 10 bases, with 10 bases between. This CDR3 spans 12 amino acids. The DNA of the CDR3 is TGTGCCAGCAGTTTAGTAGGCCCAGGAGCTTTCTTT. Residues: CASSLVGPGAFF.

The V gene is TRBV28, the J gene TRBJ1-5; possible D gene TRBD1, 6 bases. CDR1 and CDR2 from the germline V gene are MDHEN and SYDVKM. The CDR3 runs to 15 residues. V lost 6 bases to trimming and J lost 3 bases, with 15 bases between them. CDR3 DNA sequence: TGTGCCAGCAGCTCGATGACAGGCTACAATCAGCCCCAGCATTTT. Amino acid sequence: CASSSMTGYNQPQHF.

This chain joins TRBV5-6 and TRBJ1-2; unclear D gene. The CDR3 loop spans 14 amino acids. Trimming took 0 bases from V and 1 from J, leaving 7 bases between them. Germline CDR1 SGHDT, CDR2 YYEEEE. The DNA of the CDR3 is TGTGCCAGCAGCTTGGGACACATTAACTATGGCTACACCTTC. It is translated as CASSLGHINYGYTF.

The rearrangement links TRBV9 to TRBJ2-1; 12 bases are shared with TRBD2. Trimming took 4 bases from V and 4 from J; bases not matched to a gene: 6. CDR1 is SGDLS, CDR2 YYNGEE, per germline. The CDR3 is 16 residues long. In nucleotides, the CDR3 is TGTGCCAGCAGCCAATCGACTAGCGGGGGTTACAATGAGCAGTTCTTC. Its translation: CASSQSTSGGYNEQFF. Combining the CDR3 with reference TRBV9 and TRBJ2-1 gives the whole variable domain DSGVTQTPKHLITATGQRVTLRCSPRSGDLSVYWYQQSLDQGLQFLIQYYNGEERAKGNILERFSAQQFPDLHSELNLSSLELGDSALYFCASSQSTSGGYNEQFFGPGTRLTVL.

V usage is TRBV9 and J usage is TRBJ2-1, with D possibly being TRBD1 (6 bases). The CDR3 is made up of 14 amino acids. The germline V gene has CDR1 SGDLS and CDR2 YYNGEE. V lost 3 bases to trimming and J lost 4 bases, with 11 bases between them. The CDR3 spells CASSEGTPYNEQFF. In DNA form, the CDR3 reads TGTGCCAGCAGCGAGGGGACACCATACAATGAGCAGTTCTTC.

This chain connects TRBV4-1 to TRBJ1-1; possible D gene TRBD1, 5 bases. Trimming pared 3 bases from V and 1 base from J, leaving 12 bases between. CDR3 length: 15 amino acids. Germline V gives CDR1 MGHRA, CDR2 YSYEKL. The CDR3 loop reads CASSHARGQNTEAFF. The CDR3 DNA reads TGCGCCAGCAGCCACGCCCGCGGACAGAACACTGAAGCTTTCTTT.

The CDR3 nucleotides are TGTGCCAGCAGTATGTCGACAGGGCCAATTAATGAAAAACTGTTTTTT. Encoded protein: CASSMSTGPINEKLFF. This chain uses TRBV28 with TRBJ1-4; 7 nucleotides align to TRBD1. The CDR3 is 16 amino acids. CDR1 and CDR2 from the germline V gene are MDHEN and SYDVKM. The V segment lost 5 bases and the J segment 4 bases; nucleotides outside the gene matches: 10.

The table lists this clone with a count of one. The chain uses TRBV7-3 and TRBJ2-3, with D unresolved. The CDR3 consists of 13 residues. Germline V lookup: CDR1 SGHTA, CDR2 FQGTGA. V lost 6 bases and J lost 1, with 8 bases in between. Written as DNA, the CDR3 is TGTGCCAGCAGTTTCCCCGGCACAGATACGCAGTATTTT. Translation: CASSFPGTDTQYF.

The chain recombines TRBV24-1 with TRBJ2-7; 8 nucleotides agree with TRBD1. After removal of 3 bases from V and 2 bases from J, the junction contained 5 bases not matched to a gene. Per germline, CDR1 KGHDR and CDR2 SFDVKD. CDR3 length: 15 residues. The CDR3 loop is CATSDPGQATYEQYF. The CDR3, as DNA: TGTGCCACCAGTGATCCGGGACAGGCCACCTACGAGCAGTACTTC.

This clone was detected a few times. The chain has TRBV14 and TRBJ2-5; TRBD1 matches 7 bases. With 4 bases clipped from V and 5 bases from J, the junction kept 13 bases outside the gene matches. The CDR3 loop spans 16 amino acids. The germline V gene has CDR1 SGHDN and CDR2 FVKESK. CDR3 DNA sequence: TGTGCCAGCAGCCTCAGACGGTCCGTACAGGGGGAGACCCAGTACTTC. Translated, it gives CASSLRRSVQGETQYF.

The CDR3 sequence: CASSTPRGRGAFF. The CDR3 region has the DNA TGTGCCAGCAGCACCCCTAGGGGGAGGGGAGCTTTCTTT. V is TRBV11-2 and J is TRBJ1-1, with D maybe TRBD1 (6 bases). V lost 5 bases and J lost 10, with 17 bases in between. CDR3 length: 13 residues. Per germline, CDR1 SGHAT and CDR2 FQNNGV.

In this sample, this clone turned up once. V is TRBV7-9 and J is TRBJ2-5; a possible D gene is TRBD1 (6 bases). The CDR3 covers 14 residues. Germline values: CDR1 SEHNR, CDR2 FQNEAQ (reference sequence). Trimming left V 2 bases short and J 0 bases short, with 7 bases between. The CDR3 loop reads CASSLQGYQETQYF. The CDR3 DNA reads TGTGCCAGCAGCTTACAGGGGTACCAAGAGACCCAGTACTTC.